This is a list of T cell receptor beta chains from one sample in a study of shared clonotypes between healthy human individuals. The repertoire was sequenced with immunoSEQ multiplex PCR; TCRdb's copy has only in-frame clones and lacks some. The sample holds over a million clones, 75% to 85% seen once. Sequencing input: memory CD4+ T cells from PBMCs. Receptors were obtained from a man aged 18 to 30 in good health. Some clones in this sample may be carry-over from other donors' samples. CDR3s include the opening cysteine and the closing phenylalanine or tryptophan. The D gene is left open where the match is weak. Clone sizes are given selectively: once, few, many, or a class where the clone is expanded.

J gene: TRBJ2-1; D gene: TRBD2; V gene: TRBV19; clone size: few; CDR3 DNA: TGTGCCAGTAGTGGAACTAGCGGGAACTACAATGAGCAGTTCTTC; CDR3 protein: CASSGTSGNYNEQFF
J gene: TRBJ2-1; D gene: TRBD2; V gene: TRBV18; clone size: NA; CDR3 DNA: TGTGCCAGCTCACCCTCAAGGACTAGCGGGAGAGCTAATGAGCAGTTCTTC; CDR3 protein: CASSPSRTSGRANEQFF
J gene: TRBJ1-5; D gene: TRBD1; V gene: TRBV10-3; clone size: NA; CDR3 DNA: TGTGCCATCAAGGGACAGGGGGGAAACCAGCCCCAGCATTTT; CDR3 protein: CAIKGQGGNQPQHF
J gene: TRBJ1-1; D gene: NA; V gene: TRBV9; clone size: NA; CDR3 DNA: TGTGCCAGCAGCGTAGGGGTGGAGAGCACTGAAGCTTTCTTT; CDR3 protein: CASSVGVESTEAFF
J gene: TRBJ1-3; D gene: TRBD1; V gene: TRBV7-2; clone size: NA; CDR3 DNA: TGTGCCAGCAGCCCAGGGGGTTTGGGTGGAAACACCATATATTTT; CDR3 protein: CASSPGGLGGNTIYF
J gene: TRBJ2-7; D gene: TRBD2; V gene: TRBV28; clone size: NA; CDR3 DNA: TGTGCCAGCATGTCTAGCGGGGAGCGCTACGAGCAGTACTTC; CDR3 protein: CASMSSGERYEQYF
J gene: TRBJ2-1; D gene: NA; V gene: TRBV6-5; clone size: NA; CDR3 DNA: TGTGCCAGCAGTTACTCCCAGGGAGAGCAGTTCTTC; CDR3 protein: CASSYSQGEQFF
J gene: TRBJ1-2; D gene: NA; V gene: TRBV4-3; clone size: few; CDR3 DNA: TGCGCCAGCAGACCCTCGGGCAATCCGATGATGGGCTACACCTTC; CDR3 protein: CASRPSGNPMMGYTF
J gene: TRBJ2-5; D gene: NA; V gene: TRBV30; clone size: NA; CDR3 DNA: TGTGGTTGGGGCCACAGTCACGCCCAGTACTTC; CDR3 protein: CGWGHSHAQYF
J gene: TRBJ2-7; D gene: TRBD2; V gene: TRBV5-1; clone size: NA; CDR3 DNA: TGCGCCAGCAGCCACACCCTAGCGGGAGTGGAAGAGCAGTACTTC; CDR3 protein: CASSHTLAGVEEQYF
J gene: TRBJ2-2; D gene: TRBD1; V gene: TRBV2; clone size: NA; CDR3 DNA: TGTGCCAGCCTTCCCGACAGGGCCGGCACCGGGGAGCTGTTTTTT; CDR3 protein: CASLPDRAGTGELFF
J gene: TRBJ2-2; D gene: NA; V gene: TRBV6-5; clone size: NA; CDR3 DNA: TGTGCCAGCAGCCCCTTTCGTAGGAACACCGGGGAGCTGTTTTTT; CDR3 protein: CASSPFRRNTGELFF
J gene: TRBJ2-7; D gene: NA; V gene: TRBV4-1; clone size: NA; CDR3 DNA: TGCGCCAGCAGCCTACCTGGCATTCCTACTGGCGAGCAGTACTTC; CDR3 protein: CASSLPGIPTGEQYF
J gene: TRBJ1-2; D gene: NA; V gene: TRBV5-4; clone size: NA; CDR3 DNA: TGTGCCAGCAGCTTGGATTCTAACTATGGCTACACCTTC; CDR3 protein: CASSLDSNYGYTF
J gene: TRBJ1-5; D gene: NA; V gene: TRBV19; clone size: many; CDR3 DNA: TGTGCCAGTAGTACCCCCGGGAGAGGCAATCAGCCCCAGCATTTT; CDR3 protein: CASSTPGRGNQPQHF